This TCR beta chain was profiled in a study of T cell changes during pregnancy in multiple sclerosis. The CDR3 covers 16 residues. Germline V lookup: CDR1 LNHNV, CDR2 YYDKDF (reference sequence). V lost 1 base and J lost 1, with 13 bases in between. Assay used: immunoSEQ multiplex PCR; TCRdb lists only in-frame clones, some missing. The sample records 55,000 to 80,000 clones, about 94% being singletons. The chain employs TRBV15 and TRBJ2-5; no clear D. This sample comprised CD8+ T cells from peripheral blood mononuclear cells, obtained in the second trimester of pregnancy. This receptor was taken from a female donor with multiple sclerosis, enrolled in a pregnancy study. The CDR3 loop reads CATSRGVRNGQETQYF. The CDR3 DNA is TGTGCCACCAGCAGAGGGGTCAGGAACGGCCAAGAGACCCAGTACTTC.